This TCR beta chain was documented in a study of spatial heterogeneity in lung cancer. Study-wide background: Samples were donated by 72 untreated early-stage non-small cell lung cancer patients. Notes on the study in general: Ubiquitous, expanded tumor-derived TCRs were more frequently observed in blood at resection than at follow-up.

MiXCR, run by TCRdb on the 5' RACE reads, gives a single entry per CDR3 protein. The profile shows fewer than 25,000 distinct CDR3 sequences, roughly a tenth of them singletons. Time point indicated: blood at routine non-recurrence follow-up after resection. No cell sorting; template was whole RNA from tumor, lung tissue or PBMC. This clonotype was counted only a few times. What it recognizes is unknown. Sequence at one end of the junction differs from germline and may be a read error. The CDR3 runs 13 residues. CDR1 is MDHEN and CDR2 is SYDVKM in the germline V gene. The rearrangement links TRBV28 to TRBJ2-1, with a tentative D call TRBD2 (5 bases). The TCR comes from a male donor with early-stage non-small cell lung cancer. Here the sequenced sample was PBMCs, taken at follow-up. For the CDR3, the DNA is TGTTCCAGCTCCGGGGTTTCCTACAATGAGCAGTTCTTC. It encodes CSSSGVSYNEQFF. Using reference TRBV28 and TRBJ2-1 for the parts outside the CDR3, the full variable domain is DVKVTQSSRYLVKRTGEKVFLECVQDMDHENMFWYRQDPGLGLRLIYFSYDVKMKEKGDIPEGYSVSREKKERFSLILESASTNQTSMYLCSSSGVSYNEQFFGPGTRLTVL.